The text below deals with one T cell receptor beta chain. No antigen is known for it. No base-level quality is on record; no much larger clone is a single base apart. This entry comes from a study of regulatory dendritic cells for organ transplantation (dated 2017 in TCRdb). For the wider study: TCRbeta repertoires were sequenced from sorted naive and memory CD4+ and CD8+ T cells before and after allostimulation with regulatory or mature dendritic cells.

FACS was used to sort naive T cells as CD45RA+ cells and memory T cells as CD45RO+ CD4+ or CD8+ cells. The T cells used for TCR sequencing were obtained from two healthy control subjects. Unstimulated sorted T cell subsets served as baseline controls for the mixed lymphocyte reactions. The Qiagen DNeasy Blood & Tissue Kit was used for extraction of genomic DNA. CDR1 MNHNS and CDR2 SASEGT were looked up in the germline V gene. Relative to germline, V is 8 bases shorter and J is 4 bases shorter, with 10 bases between their ends. Taken from cysteine to phenylalanine, the CDR3 has 12 residues. Kept here is only the CDR3 DNA, which spans 36 bases and is read in frame from base 1. The TCRbeta CDR3 regions were amplified in a multiplexed two-step PCR with Vbeta-specific forward primers and Jbeta-specific reverse primers. Through the immunoSEQ service, TCRbeta libraries were sequenced on an Illumina instrument. Per the source publication's procedure: V, D and J genes were assigned using IMGT annotation, and counts were corrected for multiplex PCR bias using synthetic CDR3 analogues. In the immunoSEQ Analyzer, repertoire clonality was calculated as one minus normalized Shannon entropy. Fisher's exact test with Benjamini-Hochberg false discovery rate control was used to define clonal expansion, with two-tailed P<0.01. Entries here come from immuneACCESS through TCRdb and include only in-frame sequences with V and J called. Some clones fail to appear in such tables; in the studies checked, an unresolved V gene covers under half of the shortfall, and the cause of the remainder is unknown. V, J and clone size are taken as reported in that table, and D and trimming were inferred from the DNA itself. Recorded for this sample are 30,000 to 40,000 clones; 85% to 90% of them occurred a single time. Over 0.06% of the sample is held by the ten biggest clonotypes.

General findings and caveats noted by the study authors: Of the resting subsets, memory CD8+ T cells had the largest number of alloreactive TCR clonotypes. In both subjects, allostimulation led to expansion of memory CD8+ clones, though the expansion induced by regulatory dendritic cells appeared to be more limited than that induced by mature dendritic cells. Repertoires were highly diverse in naive CD4+ and CD8+ T cells, less diverse in memory cells, and most oligoclonal in memory CD8+ cells. Sequencing was done in only two subjects, and the authors reported considerable heterogeneity between individuals in the alloreactive memory CD8+ T cell pool.

Sequenced sample: naive CD4+ T cells from blood. The cell subset or site tag for this specimen amounts to: CD45RA+ naive T cells. The chain links TRBV6-1 with TRBJ2-3; the D segment could be TRBD2, given 5 matching bases. The clonotype comes from a human donor in good health. The sequenced DNA is TGTGCCAGCGTCAGAGCGGCAGATACGCAGTATTTT. This translates into CASVRAADTQYF.